The 15 T cell receptor beta chains reported below all come from one sample, sequenced in a study of T-cell memory formation after mild COVID-19. TCRdb reprocessed the 5' RACE reads with MiXCR, giving one entry per CDR3 protein. The sample lists around 260,000 distinct CDR3 sequences; 15% to 20% were seen once. Sample: PBMCs or a T cell subset sorted from them (not recorded which). The receptors derive from a young man who had mild COVID-19 (a few samples of this study predate the infection). Cell type and time point are not known.

The chain carries TRBV20-1 and TRBJ2-1, with TRBD2 identical over 9 bases. The J segment lost 8 bases and the V segment lost 7 bases, leaving 12 bases of the junction unmatched. Per germline, CDR1 DFQATT and CDR2 SNEGSKA (reference sequence). The CDR3 spans 14 residues. DNA for the CDR3: TGCAGTGGCCAGGGGCTAGCGGGGAGTTATGAGCAGTTCTTC. It yields the protein CSGQGLAGSYEQFF.

This clonotype was found many times. The V gene is TRBV25-1, the J gene TRBJ2-2; 8 positions agree with TRBD1. Germline CDR1 MGHDK, CDR2 SYGVNS. This CDR3 comprises 14 residues. V shed 3 bases and J 3 bases; nucleotides not matched to a gene: 0. As DNA, the CDR3 is TGTGCCAGCAGTGACAGGGGGCACACCGGGGAGCTGTTTTTT. It is translated as CASSDRGHTGELFF.

At least ten counts were recorded for this clonotype. The gene calls are TRBV19 and TRBJ1-3; TRBD1 aligns across 7 bases. The CDR3 is made up of 14 amino acids. The V and J ends lost 3 bases and 4 bases, in that order; junction bases with no gene match: 3. Looked up from germline, CDR1 is LNHDA and CDR2 is SQIVND (reference sequence). The CDR3 region has the DNA TGTGCCAGTAGTATCCAGGGGGACGGAAACACCATATATTTT. Translated, it gives CASSIQGDGNTIYF.

The chain joins TRBV24-1 to TRBJ2-3; 8 bases map to TRBD1. The CDR3 loop spans 16 amino acids. CDR1 and CDR2 (germline): KGHDR, SFDVKD. V lost 3 bases and J lost 4; bases outside the gene matches: 8. The chain's CDR3 is CATSDTRTGSPDTQYF. CDR3 sequence (DNA): TGTGCCACCAGTGATACCCGGACAGGGTCCCCAGATACGCAGTATTTT.

The rearrangement uses TRBV4-1 and TRBJ2-1, with 7 bases fitting TRBD2. Trimming took 3 bases from V and 3 from J; bases not matched to a gene: 8. This CDR3 has 16 amino acids. Germline V lookup: CDR1 MGHRA, CDR2 YSYEKL. This CDR3 reads CASSQVRGTLYNEQFF. In DNA form, the CDR3 reads TGCGCCAGCAGCCAGGTGCGGGGGACCCTCTACAATGAGCAGTTCTTC.

As regards this clonotype: A much more abundant neighbour one base away suggests this may be a read error. The rearrangement links TRBV24-1 to TRBJ2-3, with D perhaps TRBD1 (5 bases). Per the germline V gene, CDR1 is KGHDR and CDR2 is SFDVKD. V was pared by 3 bases and J by 4 bases, with 10 bases between. This CDR3 is built from 14 residues. CDR3 sequence (DNA): TGTGCCACCAGTGATCCACAGGACCCAGATACGCAGTATTTT. It yields the protein CATSDPQDPDTQYF.

The chain employs TRBV3-1 and TRBJ1-2, with D unclear. The CDR3 totals 12 residues. CDR1 is LGHDT and CDR2 is YNNKEL in the germline V gene (reference sequence). Trimming shortened V by 3 bases and J by 6 bases, and 8 bases separated the two germline ends. In DNA, the CDR3 is TGTGCCAGCAGCCACCTGACAAATGGCTACACCTTC. Protein product: CASSHLTNGYTF.

The sample holds many counts of this clonotype. The chain carries TRBV3-1 and TRBJ2-7; 8 nucleotides agree with TRBD1. This CDR3 is 16 amino acids long. The trim removed 4 bases at V and 1 base at J, leaving 9 bases unmatched. CDR1 LGHDT and CDR2 YNNKEL come from the germline V gene (reference sequence). CDR3 in DNA: TGTGCCAGCAGCCGGAGGACAGGGCTAGGGTCCTACGAGCAGTACTTC. The encoded protein is CASSRRTGLGSYEQYF.

This rearrangement joins TRBV12-3 or TRBV12-4 to TRBJ2-3, with 8 positions matching TRBD1. The ends lost 5 bases at V and 4 bases at J; junction bases unmatched: 11. The CDR3 loop spans 16 amino acids. The CDR3 loop reads CASSPNRTGTADTQYF. DNA for the CDR3: TGTGCCAGCAGTCCGAATCGGACAGGGACCGCAGATACGCAGTATTTT.

This clonotype was counted a few times. The rearrangement uses TRBV9 and TRBJ1-1; no clear D. Trimming shortened V by 2 bases and J by 1 base, and 6 bases separated the two germline ends. Germline V gene sequence: CDR1 SGDLS, CDR2 YYNGEE. The CDR3 loop spans 13 amino acids. DNA for the CDR3: TGTGCCAGCAGCGTCCGGGGGAACACTGAAGCTTTCTTT. This sequence encodes CASSVRGNTEAFF.

The chain carries TRBV29-1 and TRBJ2-5; 7 bases are shared with TRBD2. Germline CDR1 and CDR2: SQVTM and ANQGSEA. CDR3 length equals 12 residues. V dropped 7 bases and J dropped 2; count of bases not matched to a gene: 4. In nucleotides, the CDR3 is TGCAGCGCCGGGGACTATCAAGAGACCCAGTACTTC. It specifies CSAGDYQETQYF.

This clonotype came up a few times. V gene TRBV7-9 combines with J gene TRBJ2-1; no reliable D call. Germline-derived CDR1 and CDR2 are SEHNR and FQNEAQ (reference sequence). Trimming cost V 8 bases and J 6 bases, with 11 bases left between them. There are 12 residues in the CDR3. CDR3 protein: CASGSGVNEQFF. The CDR3 DNA sequence: TGTGCCAGCGGAAGTGGCGTCAATGAGCAGTTCTTC.

The rearrangement joins TRBV10-3 to TRBJ2-2; possible D gene TRBD2, 5 bases. The V gene's germline CDR1 is ENHRY and CDR2 SYGVKD. The CDR3 spans 18 residues. V lost 5 bases and J lost 6, with 25 bases in between. The CDR3 sequence: CAISLTLAAEGESGELFF. As DNA, the CDR3 is TGTGCCATCAGTCTTACTCTCGCGGCCGAGGGCGAGTCCGGGGAGCTGTTTTTT.

This clonotype was recorded at least ten times. This chain's CDR3 is CASSLEAGPYEQYF. CDR3 bases: TGCGCCAGCAGCTTGGAGGCCGGTCCCTACGAGCAGTACTTC. The J gene is TRBJ2-7, the V gene TRBV5-1; D remains ambiguous. In germline, CDR1 is SGHRS, CDR2 YFSETQ. V was trimmed by 0 bases and J by 2 bases, leaving 9 bases between them. The CDR3 has 14 amino acids.

This clonotype has only a few counts. The chain couples TRBV7-2 to TRBJ1-5; 9 nucleotides line up with TRBD1. V shed 8 bases and J 4 bases; nucleotides not matched to a gene: 9. CDR1 and CDR2 from the germline V gene are SGHTA and FQGNSA. The CDR3 covers 15 residues. CDR3 bases: TGTGCCAGCTCCCCTTGGGACAGGGTAAATCAGCCCCAGCATTTT. Protein: CASSPWDRVNQPQHF. The full variable domain, with the rest looked up from reference TRBV7-2 and TRBJ1-5, is GAGVSQSPSNKVTEKGKDVELRCDPISGHTALYWYRQSLGQGLEFLIYFQGNSAPDKSGLPSDRFSAERTGGSVSTLTIQRTQQEDSAVYLCASSPWDRVNQPQHFGDGTRLSIL.